This entry concerns a single T cell receptor (beta chain). Its antigen is as yet unknown. The method was immunoSEQ multiplex PCR; TCRdb's version includes in-frame clones alone and lacks a portion of them. The top ten hold approximately 5% of the sample, which has roughly 93,000 clones, under 90% seen once. The entry originates in a study of OX40 agonist ivuxolimab in advanced cancers. Background on the study: Patients' therapy was ivuxolimab, an antibody that acts as an agonist of OX40 (CD134). Study observations and caveats: Low normalized T-cell clonal expansion was also seen in some nonresponders. At 0.1 to 3.0 mg/kg and by week 6, clonal expansion occurred in CD4+ and CD8+ blood T cells. The study did not work out the antigen specificity of the expanded peripheral T cells.

The CDR3 runs to 15 residues. Germline-derived CDR1 and CDR2 are SQVTM and ANQGSEA. V lost 4 bases, J lost 5 bases, and 13 bases stayed unmatched. The chain couples TRBV29-1 to TRBJ2-5, with 7 bases identical to TRBD2. The receptor was isolated from an adult with an advanced solid tumor such as melanoma, head and neck, liver or kidney cancer. The material was CD4+ or CD8+ T cells sorted from blood, obtained in a trial of the OX40 agonist ivuxolimab. CDR3 loop: CSVAIQVYGGETQYF. In nucleotides, the CDR3 is TGCAGCGTTGCGATCCAAGTCTACGGGGGGGAGACCCAGTACTTC.